The 25 T cell receptor beta chains below come from one sample, sequenced in a study of siplizumab effects on memory and regulatory T cells. The data were produced by immunoSEQ multiplex PCR, yet TCRdb's version contains in-frame clones alone and is incomplete. The data contain 100,000 or so clones, approximately 94% of them singletons. What was sequenced was non-Treg CD4+ T cells sorted from blood. Source of these receptors: a human donor in good health.

This chain connects TRBV5-1 to TRBJ2-6, with 9 bases fitting TRBD1. This CDR3 is 17 amino acids long. Germline V gene sequence: CDR1 SGHRS, CDR2 YFSETQ. Unmatched junction bases numbered 7, after V lost 2 bases and J lost 4 bases. CDR3 residues: CASSFSGTGYGANVLTF. CDR3 coding DNA: TGCGCCAGCAGCTTCTCCGGGACAGGGTACGGGGCCAACGTCCTGACTTTC. Drawing the rest from reference TRBV5-1 and TRBJ2-6, the complete variable domain is KAGVTQTPRYLIKTRGQQVTLSCSPISGHRSVSWYQQTPGQGLQFLFEYFSETQRNKGNFPGRFSGRQFSNSRSEMNVSTLELGDSALYLCASSFSGTGYGANVLTFGAGSRLTVL.

This chain links TRBV7-9 with TRBJ2-3; TRBD2 aligns across 12 bases. The CDR3 extends over 16 amino acids. Germline assignment: CDR1 SEHNR and CDR2 FQNEAQ (reference sequence). V was clipped by 1 base and J by 1 base; unmatched bases: 0. The CDR3 reads CASSLGTSGGTDTQYF. CDR3 coding DNA: TGTGCCAGCAGCTTAGGGACTAGCGGGGGCACAGATACGCAGTATTTT.

This clone occurred once. The V gene is TRBV7-3, the J gene TRBJ2-3; a possible D gene is TRBD2 (6 bases). The CDR3 has 14 residues. Germline assignment: CDR1 SGHTA and CDR2 FQGTGA. V gave up 5 bases and J gave up 5 bases, with 14 bases separating them. The CDR3 DNA sequence: TGTGCCAGCAGCCCTGGGACTTGGGGAGATACGCAGTATTTT. Amino acid sequence: CASSPGTWGDTQYF.

The chain combines TRBV5-1 with TRBJ2-3; TRBD2 aligns across 7 bases. Per germline, CDR1 SGHRS and CDR2 YFSETQ. With V trimmed by 2 bases and J by 6 bases, 12 bases remained unmatched. The CDR3 spans 16 residues. The CDR3, as DNA: TGCGCCAGCAGCTTCCAAAAGAGGGCGGGAGTGGATACGCAGTATTTT. Translation: CASSFQKRAGVDTQYF.

The chain joins TRBV5-1 to TRBJ2-3; D may be TRBD2 (6 bases). Trimming removed 0 bases at V and 3 bases at J, with 17 bases between. This CDR3 contains 17 residues. CDR1 and CDR2 (germline): SGHRS, YFSETQ. The CDR3 nucleotides are TGCGCCAGCAGCTTGGCCGGGGGAACTGAGGGGACAGATACGCAGTATTTT. Residues: CASSLAGGTEGTDTQYF.

This clone was recorded only once. The gene calls are TRBV5-6 and TRBJ2-7; D gene unclear. The CDR3 consists of 12 residues. The V and J ends lost 0 bases and 9 bases respectively, with 10 bases between them. Germline V gene data show CDR1 as SGHDT and CDR2 as YYEEEE. The CDR3 spells CASSLVAETQYF. The CDR3 nucleotides are TGTGCCAGCAGCTTGGTGGCGGAAACGCAGTACTTC.

J is TRBJ2-5 and V is TRBV5-4, with TRBD2 matching over 13 bases. Germline trimming cut 3 bases from V and 5 bases from J; bases unmatched to any gene: 7. There are 16 residues in the CDR3. Germline V gives CDR1 SGHNT, CDR2 YYREEE (reference sequence). This chain's CDR3 is CASSSLTSGRRETQYF. As DNA, the CDR3 is TGTGCCAGCAGCTCTTTGACTAGCGGGAGGAGGGAGACCCAGTACTTC.

V and J are TRBV27 and TRBJ2-2; D gene unclear. V was clipped by 9 bases and J by 4 bases, with 12 bases between them. Germline CDR1 and CDR2: MNHEY and SMNVEV (reference sequence). CDR3 length: 13 residues. DNA of the CDR3: TGTGCCAGTCAGCAAAGTAGCACCGGGGAGCTGTTTTTT. Amino acid sequence: CASQQSSTGELFF.

The chain has TRBV19 and TRBJ1-1; TRBD1 matches 10 bases. V shed 5 bases and J 5 bases; nucleotides not matched to a gene: 11. CDR1 LNHDA and CDR2 SQIVND come from the germline V gene (reference sequence). The CDR3 consists of 16 residues. CDR3 protein: CASSPLRTGGGTEAFF. As DNA, the CDR3 is TGTGCCAGTAGTCCATTGAGGACAGGGGGTGGTACTGAAGCTTTCTTT.

The chain joins TRBV18 to TRBJ2-1, with 8 nucleotides matching TRBD1. CDR1 and CDR2 from the germline V gene are KGHSH and LQKENI. There are 15 residues in the CDR3. Trimming removed 6 bases from V and 4 bases from J; junction bases left unmatched: 8. The CDR3 coding sequence is TGTGCCAGCTCCACCGGGACAGGACCATACAATGAGCAGTTCTTC. Translated, it gives CASSTGTGPYNEQFF. Together with reference TRBV18 and TRBJ2-1, the CDR3 gives the full variable domain: NAGVMQNPRHLVRRRGQEARLRCSPMKGHSHVYWYRQLPEEGLKFMVYLQKENIIDESGMPKERFSAEFPKEGPSILRIQQVVRGDSAAYFCASSTGTGPYNEQFFGPGTRLTVL.

V and J are TRBV28 and TRBJ2-7; D is unclear. V was cut by 3 bases and J by 2 bases, with 8 bases left in between. Germline loops: CDR1 MDHEN, CDR2 SYDVKM. This CDR3 has 13 residues. CDR3 region: CASSFWPTYEQYF. The CDR3 region has the DNA TGTGCCAGCAGTTTCTGGCCTACCTACGAGCAGTACTTC.

This sequence joins TRBV25-1 and TRBJ1-4, with D tentatively TRBD1 (5 bases). Germline V lookup: CDR1 MGHDK, CDR2 SYGVNS. The CDR3 sequence is 15 residues long. The V gene lost 2 bases and the J gene lost 4 bases, with 11 bases spanning the gap. CDR3 in amino acids: CASSEKGLLNEKLFF. CDR3 nucleotide sequence: TGTGCCAGCAGTGAAAAGGGGCTTCTTAATGAAAAACTGTTTTTT.

The J gene is TRBJ1-5, the V gene TRBV28; D gene uncertain. V lost 5 bases to trimming and J lost 0 bases, with 11 bases between them. There are 15 residues in the CDR3. Germline CDR1 MDHEN, CDR2 SYDVKM. In nucleotides, the CDR3 is TGTGCCAGCAGTCCGGACGACCATAGCAATCAGCCCCAGCATTTT. Its translation is CASSPDDHSNQPQHF.

J is TRBJ2-5 and V is TRBV5-1, with TRBD1 matching over 7 bases. The CDR3 is 13 amino acids. Losses at the gene ends were 2 bases for V and 4 bases for J; bases not matched to a gene: 2. Germline V gene sequence: CDR1 SGHRS, CDR2 YFSETQ. The CDR3 reads CASSFQGVETQYF. Written as DNA, the CDR3 is TGCGCCAGCAGCTTCCAGGGGGTAGAGACCCAGTACTTC.

In its sample, this clone was seen a few times. This sample includes further DNA sequences coding for the same CDR3. The chain couples TRBV30 to TRBJ1-2; TRBD1 matches 7 bases. CDR3 length equals 14 residues. CDR1 GTSNPN and CDR2 SVGIG come from the germline V gene (reference sequence). The V and J ends lost 4 bases and 10 bases, in that order; junction bases with no gene match: 15. Written as DNA, the CDR3 is TGTGCCTGGAATTTAAAGGGGGCAGGACAGGACTACACCTTC. Its translation is CAWNLKGAGQDYTF.

The rearrangement uses TRBV7-3 and TRBJ2-2; TRBD1 matches 8 bases. Germline loops: CDR1 SGHTA, CDR2 FQGTGA. The trim removed 3 bases at V and 4 bases at J, leaving 4 bases unmatched. There are 15 residues in the CDR3. The DNA for the CDR3 is TGTGCCAGCAGCTTCACAGGGACAGGCACCGGGGAGCTGTTTTTT. Its translation: CASSFTGTGTGELFF.

The chain recombines TRBV27 with TRBJ2-7, with D unclear. This CDR3 spans 14 amino acids. CDR1 is MNHEY and CDR2 is SMNVEV in the germline V gene (reference sequence). Between the trimmed V and J ends, which lost 1 base and 2 bases, there was a span of 9 bases. The CDR3 sequence is CASSLFYSPYEQYF. The CDR3 nucleotides are TGTGCCAGCAGTTTATTTTACAGCCCCTACGAGCAGTACTTC.

The V and J genes are TRBV5-1 and TRBJ1-2; D not resolved. Trimming removed 0 bases at V and 2 bases at J, with 5 bases between. CDR1 is SGHRS and CDR2 is YFSETQ in the germline V gene. This CDR3 has 13 amino acids. The CDR3 bases are TGCGCCAGCAGCTTGGATAGGAACTATGGCTACACCTTC. The encoded protein is CASSLDRNYGYTF.

V usage is TRBV5-3 and J usage is TRBJ2-6, with D possibly matching TRBD2 (5 bases). TRBV5-3 is marked as an open reading frame, function uncertain. Trimming removed 3 bases at V and 4 bases at J, with 11 bases between. The CDR3 has 15 residues. Here the CDR3 reads CARSSGKPGANVLTF. DNA for the CDR3: TGTGCCAGAAGCTCCGGGAAGCCCGGGGCCAACGTCCTGACTTTC.

This chain joins TRBV5-1 and TRBJ1-1; D is undetermined. The germline gives CDR1 SGHRS, CDR2 YFSETQ. V was trimmed by 4 bases and J by 1 base, leaving 2 bases between them. The CDR3 runs 11 residues. The CDR3 spells CASSKNTEAFF. CDR3 sequence (DNA): TGCGCCAGCAGCAAGAACACTGAAGCTTTCTTT.

CDR3: CASSYSRGYGYTF. The DNA for the CDR3 is TGTGCCAGCAGTTACTCGCGAGGCTATGGCTACACCTTC. This chain uses TRBV6-6 with TRBJ1-2; D is unclear. V shed 0 bases and J shed 4 bases, with 6 bases lying between them. CDR1 and CDR2 from the germline V gene are MNHNY and SVGAGI (reference sequence). The CDR3 has 13 residues.

J is TRBJ2-7 and V is TRBV11-2; TRBD1 matches 7 bases. Per germline, CDR1 SGHAT and CDR2 FQNNGV. This CDR3 is built from 13 residues. Germline trimming cut 8 bases from V and 2 bases from J; bases unmatched to any gene: 6. CDR3 nucleotide sequence: TGTGCCAGCGGCCGGGACAGACCCTACGAGCAGTACTTC. Its protein is CASGRDRPYEQYF.

This clone was recorded a few times. The chain recombines TRBV7-3 with TRBJ2-7; 10 bases map to TRBD2. With V trimmed by 5 bases and J by 2 bases, 6 bases remained unmatched. Germline loops: CDR1 SGHTA, CDR2 FQGTGA. The CDR3 covers 15 residues. The CDR3: CASSTSGKDAYEQYF. In DNA, the CDR3 is TGTGCCAGCAGCACTAGCGGGAAGGATGCCTACGAGCAGTACTTC.

The genes are TRBV5-6 and TRBJ1-4; TRBD1 might be the D (6 bases). This CDR3 has 14 residues. Between the trimmed V and J ends, which lost 5 bases and 12 bases, there was a span of 20 bases. In germline, CDR1 is SGHDT, CDR2 YYEEEE. The CDR3 spells CASRKQGVALQLFF. As DNA, the CDR3 is TGTGCCAGCAGAAAACAGGGAGTGGCGTTACAACTGTTTTTT.

This rearrangement joins TRBV5-1 to TRBJ2-7; 7 bases agree with TRBD1. CDR1 is SGHRS and CDR2 is YFSETQ in the germline V gene. The CDR3 runs to 16 residues. V lost 0 bases and J lost 3; bases outside the gene matches: 9. The chain's CDR3 is CASSLAEPRQGYEQYF. Written as DNA, the CDR3 is TGCGCCAGCAGCTTGGCCGAGCCGAGACAGGGCTACGAGCAGTACTTC.